This T cell receptor beta chain was sequenced for a study of T cells in Graves' hyperthyroidism and ophthalmopathy. The CDR3 contains 16 residues. The ends were cut back, 0 bases at V and 8 bases at J, with 16 bases in the middle. Per the germline V gene, CDR1 is MNHNY and CDR2 is SVGAGI (reference sequence). Amplification of TCR beta CDR3 regions was performed using RNA transcripts as template. Initially, a first-round RT-PCR of the TCR CDR3 employed the HTBI primer set. TCRdb reprocessed the multiplex PCR reads with MiXCR, giving one entry per CDR3 protein. The data contain fewer than 200,000 distinct CDR3 sequences, around 15% of them singletons. This clonotype was picked up many times. Those patients with uncontrolled infection, other autoimmune disease, pregnancy or lactation were excluded. Diagnostic decisions used clinical symptoms, serum thyroxine and TRAb, thyroid ultrasound and orbital computed tomography. PBMCs were collected from an approximately 9.5 ml volume of fresh peripheral blood.

This chain links TRBV6-6 with TRBJ1-4; D is possibly TRBD1 (5 bases). Specimen: blood. The sequence derives from a woman between 45 and 60 years old with Graves' hyperthyroidism. The CDR3 bases are TGTGCCAGCAGTTACTCCTTGGGGGTATCAGGCGAAAAACTGTTTTTT. Its translation: CASSYSLGVSGEKLFF.